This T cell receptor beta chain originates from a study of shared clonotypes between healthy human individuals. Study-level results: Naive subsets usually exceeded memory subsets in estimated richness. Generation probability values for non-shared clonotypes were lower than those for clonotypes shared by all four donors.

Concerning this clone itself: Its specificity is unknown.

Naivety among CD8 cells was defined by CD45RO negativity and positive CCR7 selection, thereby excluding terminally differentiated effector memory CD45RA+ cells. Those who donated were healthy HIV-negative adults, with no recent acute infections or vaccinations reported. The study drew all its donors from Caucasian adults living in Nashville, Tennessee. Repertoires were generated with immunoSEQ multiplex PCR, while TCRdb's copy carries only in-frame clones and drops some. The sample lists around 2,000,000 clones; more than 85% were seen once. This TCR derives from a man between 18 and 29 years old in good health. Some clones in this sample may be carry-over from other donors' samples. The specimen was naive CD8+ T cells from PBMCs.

The CDR3 nucleotides are TGCGCCAGCAGCCAAGGGGGGGGCGCCAGCACTGAAGCTTTCTTT. Its protein product is CASSQGGGASTEAFF. J is TRBJ1-1 and V is TRBV4-3; possible D gene TRBD1, 6 bases. The ends were cut back, 1 base at V and 4 bases at J, with 13 bases in the middle. The CDR3 is 15 amino acids. Germline CDR1 and CDR2: LGHNA and YSLEER.